The following is a TCR beta chain sequence with its context. Antigen: not known. This specimen comes from a study of T-cell memory formation after mild COVID-19. The wider study: TCR clusters were mostly donor specific. Overall study results and limits: Later expanders leaned toward CD4+, whereas clones contracting from day 15 to 85 were balanced CD4/CD8. Pre-infection memory showed some responding clones, and this suggested that cross-reactive memory joined.

Sample barcodes and UMIs were carried by the TCR alpha and TCR beta cDNA libraries that 5'RACE generated with constant-segment primers. TCRdb called the 5' RACE reads again in MiXCR, with one record for every CDR3 protein. The table shows about 350,000 distinct CDR3 sequences, with 12% to 15% occurring only once. This CDR3 contains 14 residues. The V end was cut by 1 base, the J end by 8 bases, with 14 bases between. The V gene's germline CDR1 is MGHDK and CDR2 SYGVNS. This chain links TRBV25-1 with TRBJ1-2, with D perhaps matching TRBD1 (5 bases). The source of this sequence is a man between 18 and 35 years old who had mild COVID-19 (a few samples of this study predate the infection). Cell type and time point are not known. The sequenced material came from PBMCs or a T cell subset sorted from them (not recorded which). CDR3 sequence (DNA): TGTGCCAGCAGTGAATCTGGCAGGGTAGAGGGCTACACCTTC. Translation: CASSESGRVEGYTF.